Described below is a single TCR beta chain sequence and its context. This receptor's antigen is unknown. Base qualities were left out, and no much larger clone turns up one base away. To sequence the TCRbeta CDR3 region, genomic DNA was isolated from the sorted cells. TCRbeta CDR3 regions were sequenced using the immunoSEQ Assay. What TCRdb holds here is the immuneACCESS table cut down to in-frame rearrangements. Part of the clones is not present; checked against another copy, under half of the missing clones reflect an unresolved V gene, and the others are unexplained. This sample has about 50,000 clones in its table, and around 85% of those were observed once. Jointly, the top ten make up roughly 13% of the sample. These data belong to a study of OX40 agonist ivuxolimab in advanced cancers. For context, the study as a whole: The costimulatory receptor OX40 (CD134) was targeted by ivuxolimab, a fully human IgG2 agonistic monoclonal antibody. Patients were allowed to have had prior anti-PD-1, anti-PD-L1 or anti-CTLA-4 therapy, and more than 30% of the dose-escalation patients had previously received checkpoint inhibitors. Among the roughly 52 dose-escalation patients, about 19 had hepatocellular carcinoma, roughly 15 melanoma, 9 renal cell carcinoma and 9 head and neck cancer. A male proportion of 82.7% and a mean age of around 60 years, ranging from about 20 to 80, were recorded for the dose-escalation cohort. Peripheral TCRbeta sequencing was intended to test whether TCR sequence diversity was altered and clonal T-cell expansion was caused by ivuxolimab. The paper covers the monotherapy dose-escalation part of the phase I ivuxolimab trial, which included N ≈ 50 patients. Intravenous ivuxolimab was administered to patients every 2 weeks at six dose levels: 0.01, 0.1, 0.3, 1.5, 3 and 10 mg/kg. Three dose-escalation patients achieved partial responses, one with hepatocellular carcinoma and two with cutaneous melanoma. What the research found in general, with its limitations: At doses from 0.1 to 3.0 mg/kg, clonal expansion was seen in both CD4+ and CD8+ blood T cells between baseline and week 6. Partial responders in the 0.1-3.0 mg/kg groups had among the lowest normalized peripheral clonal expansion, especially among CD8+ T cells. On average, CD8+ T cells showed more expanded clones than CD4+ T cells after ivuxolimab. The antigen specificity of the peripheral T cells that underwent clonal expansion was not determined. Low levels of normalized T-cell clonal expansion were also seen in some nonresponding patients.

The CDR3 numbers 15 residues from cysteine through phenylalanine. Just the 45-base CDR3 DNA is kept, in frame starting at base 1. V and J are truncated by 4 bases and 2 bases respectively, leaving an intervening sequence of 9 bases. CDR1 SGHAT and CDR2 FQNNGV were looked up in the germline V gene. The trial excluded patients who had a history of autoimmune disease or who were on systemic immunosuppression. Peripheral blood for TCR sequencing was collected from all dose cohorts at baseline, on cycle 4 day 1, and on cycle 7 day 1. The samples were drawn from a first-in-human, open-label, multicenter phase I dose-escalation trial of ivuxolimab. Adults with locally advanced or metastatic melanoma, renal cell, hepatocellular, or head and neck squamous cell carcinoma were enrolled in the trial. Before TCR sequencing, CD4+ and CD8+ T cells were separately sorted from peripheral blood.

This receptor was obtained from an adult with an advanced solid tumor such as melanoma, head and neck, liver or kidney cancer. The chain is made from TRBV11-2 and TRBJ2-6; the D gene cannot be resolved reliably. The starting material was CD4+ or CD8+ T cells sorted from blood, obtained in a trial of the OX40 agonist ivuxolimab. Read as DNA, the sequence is TGTGCCAGCAGCTCCACCGGGCCTGGGGCCAACGTCCTGACTTTC. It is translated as CASSSTGPGANVLTF. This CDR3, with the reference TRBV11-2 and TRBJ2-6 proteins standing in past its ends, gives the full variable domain EAGVAQSPRYKIIEKRQSVAFWCNPISGHATLYWYQQILGQGPKLLIQFQNNGVVDDSQLPKDRFSAERLKGVDSTLKIQPAKLEDSAVYLCASSSTGPGANVLTFGAGSRLTVL.